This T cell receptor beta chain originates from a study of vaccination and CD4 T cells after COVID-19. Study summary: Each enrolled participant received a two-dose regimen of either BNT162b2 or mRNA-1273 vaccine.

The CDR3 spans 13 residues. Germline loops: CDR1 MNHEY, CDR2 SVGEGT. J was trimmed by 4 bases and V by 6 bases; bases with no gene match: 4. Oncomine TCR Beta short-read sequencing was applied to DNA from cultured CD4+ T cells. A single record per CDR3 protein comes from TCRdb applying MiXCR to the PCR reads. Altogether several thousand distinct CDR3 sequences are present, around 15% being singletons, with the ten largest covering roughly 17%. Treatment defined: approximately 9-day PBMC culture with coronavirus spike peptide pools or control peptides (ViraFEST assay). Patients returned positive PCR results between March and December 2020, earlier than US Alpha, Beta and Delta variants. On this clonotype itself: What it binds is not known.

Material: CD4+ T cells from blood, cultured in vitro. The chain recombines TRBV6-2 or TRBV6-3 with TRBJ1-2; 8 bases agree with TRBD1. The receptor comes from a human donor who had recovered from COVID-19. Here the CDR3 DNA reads TGTGCCAGCAGACTTACAGGGGGCTATGGCTACACCTTC. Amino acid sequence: CASRLTGGYGYTF.